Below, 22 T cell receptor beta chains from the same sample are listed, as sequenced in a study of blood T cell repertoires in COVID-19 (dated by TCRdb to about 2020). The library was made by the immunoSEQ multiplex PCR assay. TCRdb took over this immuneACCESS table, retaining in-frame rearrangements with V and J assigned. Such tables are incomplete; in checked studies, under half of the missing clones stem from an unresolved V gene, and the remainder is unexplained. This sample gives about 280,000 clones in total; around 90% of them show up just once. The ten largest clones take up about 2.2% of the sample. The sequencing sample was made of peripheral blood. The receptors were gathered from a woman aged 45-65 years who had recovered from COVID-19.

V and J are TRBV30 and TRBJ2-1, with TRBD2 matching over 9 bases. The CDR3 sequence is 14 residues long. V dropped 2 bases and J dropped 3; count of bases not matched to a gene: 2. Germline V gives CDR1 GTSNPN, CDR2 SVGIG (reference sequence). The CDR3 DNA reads TGTGCCTGGAGTCTTAGCGGGAGCTACAATGAGCAGTTCTTC. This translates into CAWSLSGSYNEQFF.

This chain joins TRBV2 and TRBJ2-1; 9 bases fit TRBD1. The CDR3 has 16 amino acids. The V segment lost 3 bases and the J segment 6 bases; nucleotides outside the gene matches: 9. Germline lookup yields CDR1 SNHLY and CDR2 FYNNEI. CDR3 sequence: CASSETGTGPVNEQFF. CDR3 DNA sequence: TGTGCCAGCAGTGAGACCGGGACAGGGCCTGTCAATGAGCAGTTCTTC.

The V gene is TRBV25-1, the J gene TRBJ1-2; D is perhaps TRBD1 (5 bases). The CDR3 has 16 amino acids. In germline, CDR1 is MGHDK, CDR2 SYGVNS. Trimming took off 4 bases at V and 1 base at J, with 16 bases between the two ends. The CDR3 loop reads CASSGSPGGVNYGYTF. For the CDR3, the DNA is TGTGCCAGCAGTGGTTCTCCGGGGGGGGTTAACTATGGCTACACCTTC.

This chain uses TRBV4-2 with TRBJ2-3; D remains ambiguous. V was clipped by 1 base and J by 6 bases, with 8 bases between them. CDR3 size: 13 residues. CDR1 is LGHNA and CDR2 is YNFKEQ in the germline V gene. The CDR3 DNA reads TGTGCCAGCAGCCAAGGTTTGCGGGATACGCAGTATTTT. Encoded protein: CASSQGLRDTQYF.

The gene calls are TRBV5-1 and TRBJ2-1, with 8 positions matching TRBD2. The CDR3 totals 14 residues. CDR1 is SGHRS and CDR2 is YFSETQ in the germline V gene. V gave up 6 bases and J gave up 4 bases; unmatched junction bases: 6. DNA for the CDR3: TGCGCCAGCATGGCGGGGGGAATTTACAATGAGCAGTTCTTC. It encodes CASMAGGIYNEQFF.

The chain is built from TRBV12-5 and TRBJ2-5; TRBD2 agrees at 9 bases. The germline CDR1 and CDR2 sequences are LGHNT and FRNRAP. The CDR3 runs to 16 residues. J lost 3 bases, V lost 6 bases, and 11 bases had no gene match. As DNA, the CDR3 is TGTGCTAGTGGCTCTCCGGGACTAGCAGAAAAAGAGACCCAGTACTTC. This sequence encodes CASGSPGLAEKETQYF.

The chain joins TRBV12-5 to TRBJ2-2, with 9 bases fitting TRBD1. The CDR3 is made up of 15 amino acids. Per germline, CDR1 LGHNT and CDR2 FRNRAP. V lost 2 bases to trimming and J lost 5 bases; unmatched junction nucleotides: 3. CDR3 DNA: TGTGCTAGTGGTTTGAACAGGGGGCAGACCGGGGAGCTGTTTTTT. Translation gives CASGLNRGQTGELFF.

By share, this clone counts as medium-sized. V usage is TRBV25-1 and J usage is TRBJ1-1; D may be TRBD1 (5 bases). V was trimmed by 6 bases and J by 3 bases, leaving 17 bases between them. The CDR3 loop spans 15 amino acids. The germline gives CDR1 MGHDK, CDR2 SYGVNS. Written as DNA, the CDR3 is TGTGCCAGCAGCCCTAATCAGGGAAAGTACACTGAAGCTTTCTTT. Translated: CASSPNQGKYTEAFF.

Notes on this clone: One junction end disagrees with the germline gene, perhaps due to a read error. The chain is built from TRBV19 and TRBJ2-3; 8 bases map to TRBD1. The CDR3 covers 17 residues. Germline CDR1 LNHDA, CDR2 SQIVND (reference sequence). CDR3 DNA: TGTGCCAGTAGTGTAGACCGGACAGGGATTAGCACAGATACGCAGTATTTT. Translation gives CASSVDRTGISTDTQYF.

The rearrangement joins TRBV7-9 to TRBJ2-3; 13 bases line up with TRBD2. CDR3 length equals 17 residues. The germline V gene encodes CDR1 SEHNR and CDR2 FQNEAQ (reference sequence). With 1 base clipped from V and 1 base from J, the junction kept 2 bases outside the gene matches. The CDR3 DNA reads TGTGCCAGCAGCTTAGGCGGACTAGCGGGGGGCACAGATACGCAGTATTTT. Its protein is CASSLGGLAGGTDTQYF.

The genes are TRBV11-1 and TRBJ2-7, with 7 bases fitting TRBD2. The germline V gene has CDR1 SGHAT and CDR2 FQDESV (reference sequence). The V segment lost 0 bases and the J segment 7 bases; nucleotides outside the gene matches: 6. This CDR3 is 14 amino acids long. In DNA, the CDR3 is TGTGCCAGCAGCTTAGCTGGGAGGGTGGAAGAGCAGTACTTC. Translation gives CASSLAGRVEEQYF.

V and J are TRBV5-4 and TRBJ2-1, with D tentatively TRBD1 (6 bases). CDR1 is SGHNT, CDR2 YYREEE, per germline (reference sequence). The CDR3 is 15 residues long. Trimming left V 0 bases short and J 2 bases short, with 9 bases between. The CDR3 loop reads CASSLDRATYNEQFF. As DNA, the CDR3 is TGTGCCAGCAGCTTGGACAGGGCGACCTACAATGAGCAGTTCTTC.

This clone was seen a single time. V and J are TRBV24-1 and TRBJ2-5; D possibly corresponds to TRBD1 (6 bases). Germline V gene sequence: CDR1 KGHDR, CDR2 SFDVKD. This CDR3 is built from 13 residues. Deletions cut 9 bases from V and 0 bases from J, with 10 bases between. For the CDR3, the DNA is TGTGCCACCGGGGACACAGACCAAGAGACCCAGTACTTC. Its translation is CATGDTDQETQYF.

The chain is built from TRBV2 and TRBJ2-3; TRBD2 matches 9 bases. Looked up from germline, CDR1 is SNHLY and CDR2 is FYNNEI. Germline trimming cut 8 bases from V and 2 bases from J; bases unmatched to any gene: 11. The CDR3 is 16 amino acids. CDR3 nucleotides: TGTGCCAGCCCGCCTCCACTAGCGGGTCTCACAGATACGCAGTATTTT. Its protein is CASPPPLAGLTDTQYF.

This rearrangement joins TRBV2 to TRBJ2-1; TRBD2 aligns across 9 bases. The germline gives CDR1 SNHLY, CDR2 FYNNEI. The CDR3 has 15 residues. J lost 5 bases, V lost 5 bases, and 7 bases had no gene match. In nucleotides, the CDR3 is TGTGCCAGCAGTAAGGGTCGGACTAGCGACAATGAGCAGTTCTTC. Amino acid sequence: CASSKGRTSDNEQFF.

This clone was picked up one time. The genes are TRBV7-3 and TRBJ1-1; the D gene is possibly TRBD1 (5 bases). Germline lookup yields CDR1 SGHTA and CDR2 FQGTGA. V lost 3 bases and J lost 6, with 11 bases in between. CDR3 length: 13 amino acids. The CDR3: CASSLIWGAEAFF. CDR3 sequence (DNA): TGTGCCAGCAGCTTGATCTGGGGGGCTGAAGCTTTCTTT.

CDR3 amino acids: CASSLAVGDYGYTF. The CDR3 nucleotides read TGTGCCAGCAGCCTAGCGGTCGGGGACTATGGCTACACCTTC. The gene calls are TRBV28 and TRBJ1-2; D ambiguous. The CDR3 consists of 14 residues. Trimming took off 6 bases at V and 3 bases at J, with 14 bases between the two ends. The germline CDR1 and CDR2 sequences are MDHEN and SYDVKM.

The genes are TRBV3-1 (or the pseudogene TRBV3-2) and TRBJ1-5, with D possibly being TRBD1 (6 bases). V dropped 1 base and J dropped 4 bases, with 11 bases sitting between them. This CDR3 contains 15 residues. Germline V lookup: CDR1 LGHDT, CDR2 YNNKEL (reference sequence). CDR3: CASSQGRGANQPQHF. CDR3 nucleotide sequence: TGTGCCAGCAGCCAAGGTCGGGGGGCGAATCAGCCCCAGCATTTT.

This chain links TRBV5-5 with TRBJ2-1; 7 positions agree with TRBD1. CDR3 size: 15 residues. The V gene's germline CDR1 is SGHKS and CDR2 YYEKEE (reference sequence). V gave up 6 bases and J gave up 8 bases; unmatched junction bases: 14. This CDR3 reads CASTVGTVGFDEQFF. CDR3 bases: TGTGCCAGCACCGTTGGGACAGTAGGTTTCGATGAGCAGTTCTTC.

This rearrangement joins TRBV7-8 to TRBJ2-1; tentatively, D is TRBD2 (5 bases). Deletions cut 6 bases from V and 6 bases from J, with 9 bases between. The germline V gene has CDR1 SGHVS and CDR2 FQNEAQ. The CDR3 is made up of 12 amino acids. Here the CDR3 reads CASRQTSNEQFF. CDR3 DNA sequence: TGTGCCAGCAGACAAACTAGCAATGAGCAGTTCTTC.

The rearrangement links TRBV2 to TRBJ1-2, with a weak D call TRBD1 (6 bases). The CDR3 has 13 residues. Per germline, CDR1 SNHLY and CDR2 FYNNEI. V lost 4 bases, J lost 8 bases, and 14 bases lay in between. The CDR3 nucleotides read TGTGCCAGCAGTGGACAGGAGGACGGAGGCTACACCTTC. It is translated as CASSGQEDGGYTF.

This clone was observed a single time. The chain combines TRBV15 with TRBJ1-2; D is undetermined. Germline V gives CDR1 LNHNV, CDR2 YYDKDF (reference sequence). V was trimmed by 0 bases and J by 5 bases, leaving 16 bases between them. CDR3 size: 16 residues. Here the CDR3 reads CATSRDSSRPTYGYTF. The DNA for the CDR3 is TGTGCCACCAGCAGAGATTCCTCCAGGCCCACTTATGGCTACACCTTC.